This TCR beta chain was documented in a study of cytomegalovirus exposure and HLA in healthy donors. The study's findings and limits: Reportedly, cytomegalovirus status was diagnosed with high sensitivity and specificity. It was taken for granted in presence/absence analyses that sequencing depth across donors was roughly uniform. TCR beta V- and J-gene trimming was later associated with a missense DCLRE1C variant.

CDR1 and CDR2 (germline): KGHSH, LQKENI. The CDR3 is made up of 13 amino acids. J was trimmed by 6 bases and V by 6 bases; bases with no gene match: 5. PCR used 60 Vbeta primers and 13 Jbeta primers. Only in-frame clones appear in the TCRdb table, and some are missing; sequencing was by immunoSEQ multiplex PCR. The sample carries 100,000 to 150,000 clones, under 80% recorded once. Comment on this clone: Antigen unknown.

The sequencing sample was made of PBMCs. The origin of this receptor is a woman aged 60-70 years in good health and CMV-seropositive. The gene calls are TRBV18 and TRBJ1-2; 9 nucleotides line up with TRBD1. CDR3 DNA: TGTGCCAGCTCCGGGGACAGGGACCATGGCTACACCTTC. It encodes CASSGDRDHGYTF.